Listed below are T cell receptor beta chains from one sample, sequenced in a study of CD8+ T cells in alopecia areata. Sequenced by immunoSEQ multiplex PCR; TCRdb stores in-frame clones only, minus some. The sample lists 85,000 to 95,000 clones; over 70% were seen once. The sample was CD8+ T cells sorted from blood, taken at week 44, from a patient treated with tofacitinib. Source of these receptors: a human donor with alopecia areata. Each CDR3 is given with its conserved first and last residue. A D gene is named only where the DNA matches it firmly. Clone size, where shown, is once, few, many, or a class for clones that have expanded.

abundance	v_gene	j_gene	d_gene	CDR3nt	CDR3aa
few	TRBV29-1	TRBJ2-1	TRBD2	TGCAGCGCGACTAGCGGGGACTACAATGAGCAGTTCTTC	CSATSGDYNEQFF
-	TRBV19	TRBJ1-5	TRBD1	TGTGCCAGTAACGACAGGGGAGACCAGCCCCAGCATTTT	CASNDRGDQPQHF
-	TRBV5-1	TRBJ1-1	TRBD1	TGCGCCAGCAGCTTGGACGATTGGGAGGGGGCTAAGTACACTGAAGCTTTCTTT	CASSLDDWEGAKYTEAFF
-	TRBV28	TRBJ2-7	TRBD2	TGTGCCAGCAGTGAATCCGGGACTAGCGGCTCCTACGAGCAGTACTTC	CASSESGTSGSYEQYF
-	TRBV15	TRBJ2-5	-	TGTGCCACCAGTAAACCTAGCGATTTGGAGACCCAGTACTTC	CATSKPSDLETQYF
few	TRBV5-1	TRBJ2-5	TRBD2	TGCGCCAGCAGCTTGGATGGGACTAGCGGCGATCAAGAGACCCAGTACTTC	CASSLDGTSGDQETQYF
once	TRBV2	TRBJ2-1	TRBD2	TGTGCCATCAATCTAGCGGGGGGGCCTATTGAGCAGTTCTTC	CAINLAGGPIEQFF
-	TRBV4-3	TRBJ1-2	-	TGCGCCAGCAGCCAAGGATGGGGGACGGCCTCATTCTTC	CASSQGWGTASFF
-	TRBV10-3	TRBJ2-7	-	TGTGCCATCAGTGAGTCCTCAGGGTCCTACGAGCAGTACTTC	CAISESSGSYEQYF
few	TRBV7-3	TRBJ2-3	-	TGTGCCAGCAGCTCCCTGACTCCCCCGGATACGCAGTATTTT	CASSSLTPPDTQYF
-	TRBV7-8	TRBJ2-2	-	TGTGCCAGCAGCTATACGGGGGGCGGTGTCAACACCGGGGAGCTGTTTTTT	CASSYTGGGVNTGELFF
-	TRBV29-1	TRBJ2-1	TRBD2	TGCAGCGGCCTTGGGCTAGCGGGGGGTCACAATGAGCAGTTCTTC	CSGLGLAGGHNEQFF
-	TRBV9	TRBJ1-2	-	TGTGCCAGCAGCGAATCGGTGTTCTATGGCTACACCTTC	CASSESVFYGYTF
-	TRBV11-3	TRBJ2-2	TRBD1	TGTGCCAGCTCCCTCCGGGACAGGGATCACGGGGAGCTGTTTTTT	CASSLRDRDHGELFF
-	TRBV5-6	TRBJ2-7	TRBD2	TGTGCCAGCAGCTTGGAGGGCGGGGGCTCCTACGAGCAGTACTTC	CASSLEGGGSYEQYF
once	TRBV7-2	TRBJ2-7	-	TGTGCCAGCAGCTTAGGGTTTGTCCAATACGAGCAGTACTTC	CASSLGFVQYEQYF
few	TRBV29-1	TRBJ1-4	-	TGCAGCGTTGAAGGTGCCGGACCTTCGGGGGAAAAACTGTTTTTT	CSVEGAGPSGEKLFF
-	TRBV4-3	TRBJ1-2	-	TGCGCCAGCAGCCAAGGGACAAGGCAGGGGGGCTACACCTTC	CASSQGTRQGGYTF
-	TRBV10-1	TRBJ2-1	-	TGCGCCAGCAGTGATTTGAGCTCCTACAATGAGCAGTTCTTC	CASSDLSSYNEQFF
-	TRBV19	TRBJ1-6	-	TGTGCCAGTAGTACGCCCGACAGAAATTCACCCCTCCACTTT	CASSTPDRNSPLHF
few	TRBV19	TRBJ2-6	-	TGTGCCAGTAACCCTGATGCGGGGTTCTCTGGGGCCAACGTCCTGACTTTC	CASNPDAGFSGANVLTF
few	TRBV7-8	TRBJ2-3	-	TGTGCCAGCAGCCTAGGACCGGCGGGGGCCGCTTCTAGCACAGATACGCAGTATTTT	CASSLGPAGAASSTDTQYF
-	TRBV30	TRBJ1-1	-	TGTGCCTGGAGTGCAGACACGAACACTGAAGCTTTCTTT	CAWSADTNTEAFF
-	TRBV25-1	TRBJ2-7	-	TGTGCCAGCAGTGTTGCGGACGAGCAGTACTTC	CASSVADEQYF
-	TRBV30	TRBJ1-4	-	TGTGCCTGGAGACCCCAGGGGATGGGAGGTGGTCGAGATATGTTTTTT	CAWRPQGMGGGRDMFF
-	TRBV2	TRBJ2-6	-	TGTGCCAGCAGTGACGAACAGGGATACTCTGGGGCCAACGTCCTGACTTTC	CASSDEQGYSGANVLTF
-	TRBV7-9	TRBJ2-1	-	TGTGCCAGCAGCTTATGGGATGAGCAGTTCTTC	CASSLWDEQFF
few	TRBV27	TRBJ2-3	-	TGTGCCAGCAGTTTAGACCAGGGAGATACGCAGTATTTT	CASSLDQGDTQYF